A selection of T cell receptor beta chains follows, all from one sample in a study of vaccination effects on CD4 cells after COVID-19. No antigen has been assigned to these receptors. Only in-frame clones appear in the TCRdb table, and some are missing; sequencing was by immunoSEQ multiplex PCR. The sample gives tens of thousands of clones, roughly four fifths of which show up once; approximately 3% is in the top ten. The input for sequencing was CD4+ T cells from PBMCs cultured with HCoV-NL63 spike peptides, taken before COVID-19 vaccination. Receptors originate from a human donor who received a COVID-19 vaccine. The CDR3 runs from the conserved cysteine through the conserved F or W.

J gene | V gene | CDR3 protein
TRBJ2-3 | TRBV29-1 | CSVERREVGTDTQYF
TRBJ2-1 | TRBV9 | CASSVYAPTEQFF
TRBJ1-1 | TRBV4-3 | CASSQGLMGPGNTEAFF
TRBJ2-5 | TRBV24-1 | CATSDSQGAGETQYF
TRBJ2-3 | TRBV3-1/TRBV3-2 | CASSPGSTDTQYF
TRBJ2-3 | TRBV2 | CASNQGSTDTQYF
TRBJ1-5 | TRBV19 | CASSTGTAYSNQPQHF
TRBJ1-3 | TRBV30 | CAWSLDSGNTIYF
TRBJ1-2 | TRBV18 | CASSPPISDHYGYTF
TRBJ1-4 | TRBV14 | CASRKRQGANEKLFF
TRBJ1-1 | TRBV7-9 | CASSLDLRGFTEAFF
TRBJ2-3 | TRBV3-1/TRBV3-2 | CASSYRDITNTQYF
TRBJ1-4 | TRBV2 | CASSGQGIATNEKLFF
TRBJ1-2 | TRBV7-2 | CASSASRGANYGYTF
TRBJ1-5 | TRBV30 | CAWSGTEFNQPQHF
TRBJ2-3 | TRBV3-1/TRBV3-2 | CASRLTGGDTQYF
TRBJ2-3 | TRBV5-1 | CASSPITGGITDTQYF
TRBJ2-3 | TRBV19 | CASSDPQRTPDTQYF
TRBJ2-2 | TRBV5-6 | CASSLQFTGELFF
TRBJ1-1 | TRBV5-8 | CASSLGQRNTEAFF